Listed here are 14 T cell receptor beta chains from one sample, sequenced in a study of blood T cell repertoires in COVID-19. The repertoire was sequenced with immunoSEQ multiplex PCR; TCRdb's copy has only in-frame clones and lacks some. The sample has about 88,000 clones; roughly 84% are singletons. The specimen sequenced was peripheral blood. Receptor source: a woman aged 65 to 85 with acute or convalescent COVID-19.

The gene calls are TRBV19 and TRBJ1-1, with 7 bases matching TRBD1. The CDR3 is 15 amino acids. Germline trimming cut 3 bases from V and 2 bases from J; bases unmatched to any gene: 6. The V gene's germline CDR1 is LNHDA and CDR2 SQIVND (reference sequence). The CDR3, as DNA: TGTGCCAGTAGTATGATCCGGGACAGTAACACTGAAGCTTTCTTT. Translation gives CASSMIRDSNTEAFF.

This clone was counted once. This chain joins TRBV20-1 and TRBJ2-5; 7 positions agree with TRBD2. Germline V gene sequence: CDR1 DFQATT, CDR2 SNEGSKA (reference sequence). V lost 5 bases, J lost 5 bases, and 2 bases stayed unmatched. This CDR3 spans 11 amino acids. The CDR3 loop reads CSAGREETQYF. DNA for the CDR3: TGCAGTGCTGGGAGGGAGGAGACCCAGTACTTC.

V gene TRBV6-6 combines with J gene TRBJ1-2; D is unclear. V lost 10 bases and J lost 8, with 14 bases in between. Per germline, CDR1 MNHNY and CDR2 SVGAGI (reference sequence). CDR3 length: 11 amino acids. CDR3 in amino acids: CATTLTGGYTF. DNA for the CDR3: TGTGCCACCACCTTGACCGGGGGCTACACCTTC.

The chain combines TRBV7-9 with TRBJ2-3; 8 bases line up with TRBD1. The CDR3 covers 16 residues. The germline V gene encodes CDR1 SEHNR and CDR2 FQNEAQ (reference sequence). The V segment lost 5 bases and the J segment 6 bases; nucleotides outside the gene matches: 13. The CDR3 loop is CASSPPLTGDADTQYF. CDR3 nucleotide sequence: TGTGCCAGCAGCCCACCCCTGACAGGGGACGCGGATACGCAGTATTTT.

The V call is TRBV9, the J call TRBJ2-3; D ambiguous. Trimming stripped 4 bases from V and 4 bases from J, with 13 bases between. This CDR3 spans 14 amino acids. Germline V lookup: CDR1 SGDLS, CDR2 YYNGEE. CDR3 protein: CASSLRALADTQYF. The CDR3 DNA reads TGTGCCAGCAGCCTCCGAGCCCTAGCAGATACGCAGTATTTT.

The V and J genes are TRBV11-3 and TRBJ2-5; 7 positions match TRBD1. V shed 11 bases and J 0 bases; nucleotides not matched to a gene: 6. The CDR3 totals 13 residues. Germline V gene data show CDR1 as SGHNT and CDR2 as YENEEA. The CDR3 protein is CAGGQSYQETQYF. The CDR3 DNA follows: TGTGCCGGGGGACAGTCGTACCAAGAGACCCAGTACTTC. Full variable domain (missing parts from reference TRBV11-3 and TRBJ2-5): EAGVVQSPRYKIIEKKQPVAFWCNPISGHNTLYWYLQNLGQGPELLIRYENEEAVDDSQLPKDRFSAERLKGVDSTLKIQPAELGDSAVYLCAGGQSYQETQYFGPGTRLLVL.

The chain is built from TRBV18 and TRBJ2-2; 9 bases agree with TRBD2. The length of the CDR3 is 15 residues. Per germline, CDR1 KGHSH and CDR2 LQKENI. The V gene end was trimmed by 8 bases and the J gene end by 4 bases; junction bases not matched to a gene: 8. CDR3 amino acids: CASETRTSVTGELFF. CDR3 nucleotide sequence: TGTGCCAGCGAAACCCGGACTAGCGTCACCGGGGAGCTGTTTTTT.

The gene calls are TRBV12-5 and TRBJ2-5; D might be TRBD1 (5 bases). Trimming left V 7 bases short and J 4 bases short, with 16 bases between. This CDR3 contains 14 residues. The germline CDR1 and CDR2 sequences are LGHNT and FRNRAP. The CDR3 region is CASALGASRETQYF. The CDR3 coding sequence is TGTGCTAGTGCCCTAGGGGCTAGTAGAGAGACCCAGTACTTC.

In this sample, this clone turned up once. This chain uses TRBV27 with TRBJ1-5; 11 nucleotides line up with TRBD1. The V and J ends lost 4 bases and 1 base, in that order; junction bases with no gene match: 0. The CDR3 has 15 residues. CDR1 and CDR2 (germline): MNHEY, SMNVEV (reference sequence). CDR3 sequence reads: CASSWTGGSNQPQHF. CDR3 bases: TGTGCCAGCAGTTGGACAGGGGGCAGCAATCAGCCCCAGCATTTT.

V is TRBV25-1 and J is TRBJ1-6; D remains ambiguous. This CDR3 is built from 15 residues. V was shortened by 6 bases and J by 12 bases, with 21 bases between the two germline ends. Germline assignment: CDR1 MGHDK and CDR2 SYGVNS. CDR3 DNA: TGTGCCAGCAGGGGCCTCGGGGTTATTCCTTTACCCCTCCACTTT. This encodes CASRGLGVIPLPLHF.

CDR3 sequence: CASSLGQTYEQYV. CDR3 nucleotides: TGTGCCAGCAGTTTAGGCCAGACCTACGAGCAGTACGTC. J is TRBJ2-7 and V is TRBV27; no firm D call. From germline, CDR1 is MNHEY and CDR2 SMNVEV (reference sequence). V lost 2 bases, J lost 2 bases, and 7 bases lay in between. This CDR3 spans 13 amino acids.

The chain couples TRBV28 to TRBJ2-1; 13 bases agree with TRBD2. Germline V gene sequence: CDR1 MDHEN, CDR2 SYDVKM. This CDR3 spans 16 amino acids. The CDR3 spells CAGGMGTSGISNEQFF. The CDR3 DNA reads as TGTGCGGGCGGAATGGGGACTAGCGGGATTTCTAATGAGCAGTTCTTC.

This chain connects TRBV28 to TRBJ1-2; 8 bases are a match to TRBD1. The CDR3 is 14 residues long. V lost 2 bases, J lost 8 bases, and 7 bases stayed unmatched. Per germline, CDR1 MDHEN and CDR2 SYDVKM. CDR3 in amino acids: CASSLPLDRGGYTF. The DNA of the CDR3 is TGTGCCAGCAGTTTACCGTTAGACAGGGGAGGCTACACCTTC.

The chain recombines TRBV5-4 with TRBJ1-3; D remains unclear. CDR3 length: 17 amino acids. V lost 4 bases and J lost 0, with 17 bases in between. The germline V gene has CDR1 SGHNT and CDR2 YYREEE (reference sequence). CDR3 region: CASSPGGPTGSGNTIYF. The CDR3 DNA reads as TGTGCCAGCAGCCCCGGCGGCCCTACGGGCTCTGGAAACACCATATATTTT.